Below, 21 T cell receptor beta chains from the same sample are listed, as sequenced in a study of control samples from healthy donors and cancer patients. TCRdb's copy holds only in-frame clones and misses some; the assay was immunoSEQ multiplex PCR. Of tens of thousands of clones in the sample, 70% to 90% are singletons; the top ten hold 2% to 2.5%. Input material: PBMCs. The receptors were gathered from a woman aged 45-65 years with head and neck cancer.

The rearrangement uses TRBV28 and TRBJ2-3; no clear D gene. The CDR3 length is 13 residues. CDR1 is MDHEN, CDR2 SYDVKM, per germline. The V end lost 1 base, the J end lost 4 bases, and 6 bases lay between the germline ends. This CDR3 is CASSLSSPDTQYF. CDR3 DNA: TGTGCCAGCAGTTTATCCAGCCCAGATACGCAGTATTTT.

V usage is TRBV6-1 and J usage is TRBJ2-1, with TRBD2 matching over 9 bases. V lost 2 bases, J lost 6 bases, and 11 bases stayed unmatched. The CDR3 runs 17 residues. Germline CDR1 is MNHNS and CDR2 is SASEGT. CDR3 in amino acids: CASSESVSGGFGNEQFF. DNA of the CDR3: TGTGCCAGCAGTGAATCGGTTAGCGGGGGATTCGGCAATGAGCAGTTCTTC.

The count of this clone is one. This chain connects TRBV7-2 to TRBJ2-1; D may be TRBD2 (6 bases). Trimming cost V 5 bases and J 5 bases, with 13 bases left between them. The germline V gene has CDR1 SGHTA and CDR2 FQGNSA. The CDR3 has 14 residues. The CDR3 spells CASSPEGWDNEQFF. As DNA, the CDR3 is TGTGCCAGCAGCCCGGAGGGGTGGGACAATGAGCAGTTCTTC.

The V call is TRBV5-8, the J call TRBJ2-7; D is perhaps TRBD1 (5 bases). Trimming took 0 bases from V and 5 from J, leaving 15 bases between them. The CDR3 loop spans 15 amino acids. The germline gives CDR1 SGHTS, CDR2 YDEGEE. In DNA form, the CDR3 reads TGTGCCAGCAGCTTGGATCAGGGCATGGCGAACGAGCAGTACTTC. The encoded protein is CASSLDQGMANEQYF. The whole variable domain, remainder taken from reference TRBV5-8 and TRBJ2-7, is EAGVTQSPTHLIKTRGQQATLRCSPISGHTSVYWYQQALGLGLQFLLWYDEGEERNRGNFPPRFSGRQFPNYSSELNVNALELEDSALYLCASSLDQGMANEQYFGPGTRLTVT.

The rearrangement joins TRBV27 to TRBJ2-7, with D possibly being TRBD1 or TRBD2 (5 bases each). The CDR3 spans 15 residues. V was cut by 6 bases and J by 0 bases, with 15 bases left in between. Germline assignment: CDR1 MNHEY and CDR2 SMNVEV (reference sequence). CDR3 in amino acids: CASRSAGTGSYEQYF. CDR3 coding DNA: TGTGCCAGCAGATCAGCCGGGACCGGCTCCTACGAGCAGTACTTC.

The CDR3 sequence is CASSLGPRNTGELFF. The DNA of the CDR3 is TGTGCCAGCAGCTTGGGTCCCCGGAACACCGGGGAGCTGTTTTTT. V is TRBV5-4 and J is TRBJ2-2; D is unresolved. Trimming stripped 0 bases from V and 1 base from J, with 7 bases between. Germline CDR1 SGHNT, CDR2 YYREEE (reference sequence). CDR3 size: 15 residues.

V and J are TRBV18 and TRBJ1-6; D uncertain. CDR3 length equals 13 residues. V gave up 2 bases and J gave up 8 bases, with 7 bases separating them. The germline V gene has CDR1 KGHSH and CDR2 LQKENI. CDR3 nucleotides: TGTGCCAGCTCACCAGGGGTAGATTCACCCCTCCACTTT. It specifies CASSPGVDSPLHF.

V and J are TRBV11-3 and TRBJ2-1, with D maybe TRBD2 (7 bases). Trimming shortened V by 4 bases and J by 6 bases, and 13 bases separated the two germline ends. The CDR3 length is 14 residues. The germline CDR1 and CDR2 sequences are SGHNT and YENEEA. CDR3 coding DNA: TGTGCCAGCAGCTCGGGGGAGGGGGGCAATGAGCAGTTCTTC. Amino acids: CASSSGEGGNEQFF.

J is TRBJ2-7 and V is TRBV10-1, with 7 bases matching TRBD2. The CDR3 totals 14 residues. Trimming took 7 bases from V and 2 from J; bases not matched to a gene: 8. CDR1 is WNHNN, CDR2 SYGVQD, per germline (reference sequence). CDR3 in DNA: TGCGCCAGCACCTGCGGGGGACCAGCCTACGAGCAGTACTTC. Translated: CASTCGGPAYEQYF.

This chain uses TRBV2 with TRBJ2-7, with 9 bases identical to TRBD1. Germline V CDR1 and CDR2: SNHLY, FYNNEI. The V and J ends lost 4 bases and 4 bases, in that order; junction bases with no gene match: 8. The CDR3 extends over 15 amino acids. In DNA form, the CDR3 reads TGTGCCAGCAGTGTGGCCACAGGGGGCGCGTACGAGCAGTACTTC. Translating it yields CASSVATGGAYEQYF.

V is TRBV6-6 and J is TRBJ2-3; D not certain. The V gene's germline CDR1 is MNHNY and CDR2 SVGAGI (reference sequence). The CDR3 loop spans 14 amino acids. The V gene lost 2 bases and the J gene lost 0 bases, with 6 bases spanning the gap. The CDR3 DNA sequence: TGTGCCAGCAGTTACATAGCTAGCACAGATACGCAGTATTTT. Translating gives CASSYIASTDTQYF.

The chain employs TRBV3-1 (or the pseudogene TRBV3-2) and TRBJ2-7; D ambiguous. The length of the CDR3 is 13 residues. CDR1 and CDR2 from the germline V gene are LGHDT and YNNKEL (reference sequence). Trimming shortened V by 1 base and J by 2 bases, and 6 bases separated the two germline ends. Here the CDR3 DNA reads TGTGCCAGCAGCCAAGTAGGGACCTACGAGCAGTACTTC. Translation: CASSQVGTYEQYF.

This chain connects TRBV5-4 to TRBJ2-5; D is unresolved. Germline V gives CDR1 SGHNT, CDR2 YYREEE (reference sequence). V shed 1 base and J shed 1 base, with 11 bases lying between them. The CDR3 is 15 residues long. CDR3 sequence reads: CASSLRATFQETQYF. The CDR3 DNA follows: TGTGCCAGCAGCTTGAGGGCCACATTCCAAGAGACCCAGTACTTC.

The chain has TRBV25-1 and TRBJ2-2; D not resolved. Germline-derived CDR1 and CDR2 are MGHDK and SYGVNS. The CDR3 is 13 amino acids. Trimming shortened V by 2 bases and J by 3 bases, and 4 bases separated the two germline ends. The CDR3 nucleotides are TGTGCCAGCAGTGAAAGAGACACCGGGGAGCTGTTTTTT. Translated: CASSERDTGELFF.

This clone was seen just once. The chain combines TRBV7-3 with TRBJ2-2; D perhaps matches TRBD1 (6 bases). V gave up 5 bases and J gave up 0 bases, with 13 bases separating them. Germline CDR1 and CDR2: SGHTA and FQGTGA. The CDR3 contains 16 residues. The CDR3: CASSIPTGTNTGELFF. As DNA, the CDR3 is TGTGCCAGCAGCATACCGACAGGTACGAACACCGGGGAGCTGTTTTTT.

This clone was seen a single time. The rearrangement links TRBV4-1 to TRBJ2-1, with 7 nucleotides matching TRBD2. V shed 0 bases, J shed 0 bases, and the junction held 8 bases outside the gene matches. The CDR3 contains 18 residues. The germline gives CDR1 MGHRA, CDR2 YSYEKL. CDR3 in DNA: TGCGCCAGCAGCCAAGAGGGGAGCGGGGCAATCTCCTACAATGAGCAGTTCTTC. Its translation is CASSQEGSGAISYNEQFF.

The chain couples TRBV27 to TRBJ1-1; a possible D gene is TRBD1 (5 bases). Germline lookup yields CDR1 MNHEY and CDR2 SMNVEV (reference sequence). CDR3 size: 17 residues. Trimming took 2 bases from V and 0 from J, leaving 16 bases between them. The CDR3 DNA reads as TGTGCCAGCAGTTTAATTACCGGGGGAAGCGTGAACACTGAAGCTTTCTTT. It encodes CASSLITGGSVNTEAFF.

This chain links TRBV5-1 with TRBJ2-7; tentative D call: TRBD2 (5 bases). Germline V gene data show CDR1 as SGHRS and CDR2 as YFSETQ. V was pared by 4 bases and J by 4 bases, with 24 bases between. The CDR3 spans 17 residues. Written as DNA, the CDR3 is TGCGCCAGCAGCCCCTGGTCGGACCCACGGGGAATTTACGAGCAGTACTTC. As protein: CASSPWSDPRGIYEQYF.

The chain couples TRBV3-1 (or the pseudogene TRBV3-2) to TRBJ2-2; D might be TRBD2 (5 bases). Germline-derived CDR1 and CDR2 are LGHDT and YNNKEL (reference sequence). The CDR3 totals 14 residues. V was trimmed by 8 bases and J by 0 bases, leaving 10 bases between them. The DNA of the CDR3 is TGTGCCAGCGGAAACGGGGCGAACACCGGGGAGCTGTTTTTT. Its translation: CASGNGANTGELFF.

The DNA of the CDR3 is TGTGCCAGCACCCCACAGGGGTCCTTAGCCAAAAACATTCAGTACTTC. Translated, it gives CASTPQGSLAKNIQYF. The chain recombines TRBV6-2 or TRBV6-3 with TRBJ2-4; 7 bases match TRBD1. Trimming took 7 bases from V and 0 from J; bases not matched to a gene: 9. CDR3 length equals 16 residues. CDR1 and CDR2 from the germline V gene are MNHEY and SVGEGT.

The chain combines TRBV10-3 with TRBJ2-5; TRBD2 matches 13 bases. V gave up 10 bases and J gave up 5 bases; unmatched junction bases: 7. Germline values: CDR1 ENHRY, CDR2 SYGVKD. The CDR3 length is 14 residues. The CDR3 DNA reads as TGTGCCACCAGGACTAGCGGGGGCGGGGAGACCCAGTACTTC. This encodes CATRTSGGGETQYF.